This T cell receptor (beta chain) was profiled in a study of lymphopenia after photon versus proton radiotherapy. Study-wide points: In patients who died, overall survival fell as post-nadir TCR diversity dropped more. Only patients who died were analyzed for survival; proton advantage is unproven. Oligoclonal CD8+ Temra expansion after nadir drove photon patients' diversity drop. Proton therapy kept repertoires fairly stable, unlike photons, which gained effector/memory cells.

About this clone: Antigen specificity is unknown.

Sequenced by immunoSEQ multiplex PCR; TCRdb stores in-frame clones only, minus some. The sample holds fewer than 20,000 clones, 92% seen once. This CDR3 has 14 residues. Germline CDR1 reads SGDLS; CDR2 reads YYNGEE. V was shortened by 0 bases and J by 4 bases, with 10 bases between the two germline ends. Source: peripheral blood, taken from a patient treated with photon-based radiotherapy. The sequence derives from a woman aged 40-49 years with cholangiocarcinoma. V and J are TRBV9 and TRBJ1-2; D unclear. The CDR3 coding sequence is TGTGCCAGCAGCGTAGAAGAGGGTTCCTATGGCTACACCTTC. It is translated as CASSVEEGSYGYTF.